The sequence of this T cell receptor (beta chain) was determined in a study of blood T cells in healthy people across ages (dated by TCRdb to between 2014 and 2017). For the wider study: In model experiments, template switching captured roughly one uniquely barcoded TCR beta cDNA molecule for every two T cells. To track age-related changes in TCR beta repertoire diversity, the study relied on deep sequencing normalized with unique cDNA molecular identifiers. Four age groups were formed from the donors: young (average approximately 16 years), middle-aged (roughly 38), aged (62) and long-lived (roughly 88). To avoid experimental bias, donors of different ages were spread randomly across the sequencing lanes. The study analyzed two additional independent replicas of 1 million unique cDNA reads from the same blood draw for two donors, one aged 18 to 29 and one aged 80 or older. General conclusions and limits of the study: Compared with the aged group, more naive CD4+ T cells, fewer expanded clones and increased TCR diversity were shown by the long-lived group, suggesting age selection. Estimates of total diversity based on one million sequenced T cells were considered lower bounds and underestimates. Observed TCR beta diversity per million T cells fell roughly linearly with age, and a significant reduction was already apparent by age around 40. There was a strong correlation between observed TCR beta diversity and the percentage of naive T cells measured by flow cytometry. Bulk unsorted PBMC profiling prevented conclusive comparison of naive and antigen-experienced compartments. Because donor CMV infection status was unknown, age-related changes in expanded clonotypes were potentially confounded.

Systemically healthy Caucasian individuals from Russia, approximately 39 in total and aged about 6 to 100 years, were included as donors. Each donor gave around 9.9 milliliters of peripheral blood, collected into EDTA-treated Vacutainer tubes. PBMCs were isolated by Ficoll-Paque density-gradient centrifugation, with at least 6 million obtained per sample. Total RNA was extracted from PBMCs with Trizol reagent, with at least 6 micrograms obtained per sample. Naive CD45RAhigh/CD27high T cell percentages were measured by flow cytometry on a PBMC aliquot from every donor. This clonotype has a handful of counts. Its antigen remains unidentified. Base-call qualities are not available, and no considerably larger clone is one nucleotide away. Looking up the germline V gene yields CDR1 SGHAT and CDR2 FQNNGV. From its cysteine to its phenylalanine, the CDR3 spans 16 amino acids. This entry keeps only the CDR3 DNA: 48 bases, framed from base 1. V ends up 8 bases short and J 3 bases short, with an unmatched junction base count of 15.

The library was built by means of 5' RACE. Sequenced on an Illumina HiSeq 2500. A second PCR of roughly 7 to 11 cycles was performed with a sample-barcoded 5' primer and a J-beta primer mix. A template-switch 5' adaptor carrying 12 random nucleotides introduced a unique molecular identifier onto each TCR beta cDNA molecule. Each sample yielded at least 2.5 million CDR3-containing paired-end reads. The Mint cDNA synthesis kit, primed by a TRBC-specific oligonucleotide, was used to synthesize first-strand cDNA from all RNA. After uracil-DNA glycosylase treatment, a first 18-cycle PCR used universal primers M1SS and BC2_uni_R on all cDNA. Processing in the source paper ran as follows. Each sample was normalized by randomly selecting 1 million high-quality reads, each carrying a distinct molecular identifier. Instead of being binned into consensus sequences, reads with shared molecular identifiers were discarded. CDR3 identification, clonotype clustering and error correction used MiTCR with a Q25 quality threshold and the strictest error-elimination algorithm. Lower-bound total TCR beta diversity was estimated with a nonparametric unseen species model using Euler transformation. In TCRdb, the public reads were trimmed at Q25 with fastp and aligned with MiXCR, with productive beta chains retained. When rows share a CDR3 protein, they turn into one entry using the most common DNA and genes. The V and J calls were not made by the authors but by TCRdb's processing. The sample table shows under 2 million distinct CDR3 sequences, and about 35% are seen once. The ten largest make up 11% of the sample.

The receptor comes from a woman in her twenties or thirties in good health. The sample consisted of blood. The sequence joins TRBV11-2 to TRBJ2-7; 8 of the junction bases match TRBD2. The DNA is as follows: TGTGCCAGCGCATTTGGCGGCGGGGGGAATTACTACGAGCAGTACTTC. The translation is CASAFGGGGNYYEQYF.